This T cell receptor beta chain derives from a study of molecular identifiers for immune sequencing clone quantification. The study's findings and limits: Jurkat TCR RNA spiked in from one cell (amid 800,000 to 1,000,000 naive cells) was reportedly detectable.

Preparation of the bulk TCR libraries relied on previously described methods and listed TCR primers. One entry per CDR3 protein, called by TCRdb with MiXCR from the PCR reads. The table has under 650,000 distinct CDR3 sequences, nearly 20% seen once. To note about this clonotype: Its target is not known.

CDR1 is MNHEY and CDR2 is SVGEGT in the germline V gene. The CDR3 length is 15 residues. After removal of 1 base from V and 0 bases from J, the junction contained 3 bases not matched to a gene. Libraries of naive CD8 T cells were made from about 19,000 to 1,100,000 sorted cells. They used 10%, 30% or 50% RNA. Naive CD8 T cells, phenotype CD8+CD4-CCR7+CD45RA+, were sorted. This receptor was taken from a human donor in good health. Some libraries in this study had Jurkat cell RNA spiked in. The sample comprised naive CD8+ T cells from blood, with Jurkat cell RNA spiked in. The subset: FACS-sorted CD8+CD4-CCR7+CD45RA+ naive T cells. The chain carries TRBV6-2 or TRBV6-3 and TRBJ2-7, with TRBD1 identical over 7 bases. In DNA form, the CDR3 reads TGTGCCAGCAGTTACTGGGACAGCCCCTCCTACGAGCAGTACTTC. As protein: CASSYWDSPSYEQYF.